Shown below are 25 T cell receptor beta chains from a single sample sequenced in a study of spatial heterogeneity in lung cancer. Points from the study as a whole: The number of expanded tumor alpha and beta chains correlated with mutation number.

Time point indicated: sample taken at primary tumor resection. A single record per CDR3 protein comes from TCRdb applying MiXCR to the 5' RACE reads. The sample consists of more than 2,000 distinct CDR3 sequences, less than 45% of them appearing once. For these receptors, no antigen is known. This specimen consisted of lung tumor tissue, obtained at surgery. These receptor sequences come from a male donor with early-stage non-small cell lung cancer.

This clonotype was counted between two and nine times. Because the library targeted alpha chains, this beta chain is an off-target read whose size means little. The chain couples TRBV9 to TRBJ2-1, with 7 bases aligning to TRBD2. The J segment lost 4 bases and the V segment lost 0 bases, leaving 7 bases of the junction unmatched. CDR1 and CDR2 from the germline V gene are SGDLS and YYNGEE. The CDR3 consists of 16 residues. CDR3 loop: CASSVALGDYYNEQFF. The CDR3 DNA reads TGTGCCAGCAGCGTAGCCTTGGGGGACTATTACAATGAGCAGTTCTTC.

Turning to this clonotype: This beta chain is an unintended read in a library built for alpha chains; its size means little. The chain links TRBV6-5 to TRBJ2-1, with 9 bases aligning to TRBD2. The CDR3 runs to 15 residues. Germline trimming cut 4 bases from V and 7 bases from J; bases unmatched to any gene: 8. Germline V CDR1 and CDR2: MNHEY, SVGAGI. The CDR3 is CASSSASGTTNEQFF. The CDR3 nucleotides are TGTGCCAGCAGTTCCGCTAGCGGGACCACGAATGAGCAGTTCTTC.

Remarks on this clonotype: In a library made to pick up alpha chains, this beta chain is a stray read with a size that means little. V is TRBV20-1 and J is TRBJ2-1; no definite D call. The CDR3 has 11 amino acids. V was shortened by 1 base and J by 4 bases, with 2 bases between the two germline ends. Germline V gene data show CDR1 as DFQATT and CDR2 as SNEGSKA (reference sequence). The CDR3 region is CSARGYNEQFF. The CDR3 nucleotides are TGCAGTGCTAGAGGGTACAATGAGCAGTTCTTC.

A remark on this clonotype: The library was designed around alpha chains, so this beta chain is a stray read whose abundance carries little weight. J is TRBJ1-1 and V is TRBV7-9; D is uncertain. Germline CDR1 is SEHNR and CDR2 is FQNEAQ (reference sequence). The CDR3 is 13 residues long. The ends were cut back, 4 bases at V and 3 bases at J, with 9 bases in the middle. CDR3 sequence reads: CASSSRRDTEAFF. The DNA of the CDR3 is TGTGCCAGCAGCTCCCGGAGGGACACTGAAGCTTTCTTT. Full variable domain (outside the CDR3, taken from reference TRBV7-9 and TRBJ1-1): DTGVSQNPRHKITKRGQNVTFRCDPISEHNRLYWYRQTLGQGPEFLTYFQNEAQLEKSRLLSDRFSAERPKGSFSTLEIQRTEQGDSAMYLCASSSRRDTEAFFGQGTRLTVV.

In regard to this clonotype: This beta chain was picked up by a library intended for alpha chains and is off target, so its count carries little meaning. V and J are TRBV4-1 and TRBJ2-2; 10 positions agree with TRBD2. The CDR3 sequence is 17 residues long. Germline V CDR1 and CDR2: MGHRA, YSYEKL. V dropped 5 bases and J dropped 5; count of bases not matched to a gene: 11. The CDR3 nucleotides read TGCGCCAGCAGCGGATCCCTAGCGGGAGTACGAACCGGGGAGCTGTTTTTT. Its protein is CASSGSLAGVRTGELFF.

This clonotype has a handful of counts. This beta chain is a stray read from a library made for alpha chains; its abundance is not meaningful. CDR3 sequence reads: CSARGLASSYNEQFF. CDR3 sequence (DNA): TGCAGTGCTAGAGGCCTAGCGAGCTCCTACAATGAGCAGTTCTTC. The rearrangement links TRBV20-1 to TRBJ2-1; tentatively, D is TRBD2 (6 bases). V dropped 1 base and J dropped 0 bases, with 10 bases sitting between them. Germline lookup yields CDR1 DFQATT and CDR2 SNEGSKA (reference sequence). There are 15 residues in the CDR3.

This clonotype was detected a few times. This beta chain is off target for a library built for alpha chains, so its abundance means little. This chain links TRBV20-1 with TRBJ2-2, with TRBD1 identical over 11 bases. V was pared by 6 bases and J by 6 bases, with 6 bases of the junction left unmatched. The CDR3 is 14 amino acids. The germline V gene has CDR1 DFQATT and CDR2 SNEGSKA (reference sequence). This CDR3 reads CSARTGGNAGELFF. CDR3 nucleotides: TGCAGTGCGCGGACAGGGGGCAATGCCGGGGAGCTGTTTTTT.

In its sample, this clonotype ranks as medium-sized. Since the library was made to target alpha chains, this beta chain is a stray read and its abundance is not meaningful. CDR3 DNA: TGTGCCAGCAGTTACAGTCCACCAGGGAGCAATCAGCCCCAGCATTTT. This gives the protein CASSYSPPGSNQPQHF. The chain carries TRBV6-2 or TRBV6-3 and TRBJ1-5; possibly TRBD1 for D (5 bases). Per the germline V gene, CDR1 is MNHEY and CDR2 is SVGEGT. The CDR3 loop spans 16 amino acids. Trimming stripped 2 bases from V and 1 base from J, with 12 bases between.

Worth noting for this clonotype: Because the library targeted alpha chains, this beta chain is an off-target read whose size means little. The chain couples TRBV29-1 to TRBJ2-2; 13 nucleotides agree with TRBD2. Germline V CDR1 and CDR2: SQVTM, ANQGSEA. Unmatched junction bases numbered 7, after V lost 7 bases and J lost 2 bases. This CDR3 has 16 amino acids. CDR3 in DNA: TGCAGCGGTCCACTAGCGGGAGGGCCCAACACCGGGGAGCTGTTTTTT. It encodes CSGPLAGGPNTGELFF.

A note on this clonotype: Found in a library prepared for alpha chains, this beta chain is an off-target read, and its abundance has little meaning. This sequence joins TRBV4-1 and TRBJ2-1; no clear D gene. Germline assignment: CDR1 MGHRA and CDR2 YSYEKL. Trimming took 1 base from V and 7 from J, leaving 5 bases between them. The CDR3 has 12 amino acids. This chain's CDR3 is CASSQGGNEQFF. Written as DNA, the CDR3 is TGCGCCAGCAGCCAAGGCGGAAATGAGCAGTTCTTC.

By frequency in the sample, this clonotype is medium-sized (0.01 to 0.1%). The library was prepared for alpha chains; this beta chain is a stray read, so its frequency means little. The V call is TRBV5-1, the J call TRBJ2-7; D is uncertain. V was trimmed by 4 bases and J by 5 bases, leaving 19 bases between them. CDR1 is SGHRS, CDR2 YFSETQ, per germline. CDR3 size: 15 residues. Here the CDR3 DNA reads TGCGCCAGCAGCACTCCGGGCCTCCGGGCCGACGAGCAGTACTTC. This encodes CASSTPGLRADEQYF.

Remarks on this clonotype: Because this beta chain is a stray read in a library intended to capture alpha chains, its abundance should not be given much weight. The CDR3 reads CASSQPPRSSEQFF. The CDR3 DNA reads as TGCGCCAGCAGCCAACCACCCAGGAGCAGTGAGCAGTTCTTC. The chain couples TRBV4-3 to TRBJ2-1; D gene uncertain. The ends were cut back, 2 bases at V and 9 bases at J, with 14 bases in the middle. Germline V CDR1 and CDR2: LGHNA, YSLEER. CDR3 size: 14 residues.

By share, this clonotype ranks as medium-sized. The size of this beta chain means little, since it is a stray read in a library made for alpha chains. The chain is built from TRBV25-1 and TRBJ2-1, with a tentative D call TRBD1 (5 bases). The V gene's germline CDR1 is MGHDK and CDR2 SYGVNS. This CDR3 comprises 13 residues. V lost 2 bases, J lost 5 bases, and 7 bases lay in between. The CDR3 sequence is CASSEGRDNEQFF. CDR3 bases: TGTGCCAGCAGTGAAGGCAGGGACAATGAGCAGTTCTTC.

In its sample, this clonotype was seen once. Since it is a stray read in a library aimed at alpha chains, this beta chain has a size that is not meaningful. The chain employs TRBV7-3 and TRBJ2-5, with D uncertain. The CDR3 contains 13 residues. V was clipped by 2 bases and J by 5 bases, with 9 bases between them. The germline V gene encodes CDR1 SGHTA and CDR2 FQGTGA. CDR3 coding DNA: TGTGCCAGCAGCTTACTGGTGGATGAGACCCAGTACTTC. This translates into CASSLLVDETQYF.

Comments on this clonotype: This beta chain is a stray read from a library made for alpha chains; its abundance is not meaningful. CDR3 sequence reads: CASSPVGRSYEQYF. The CDR3, as DNA: TGTGCCAGCAGCCCAGTGGGGCGCTCCTACGAGCAGTACTTC. This rearrangement joins TRBV12-3 or TRBV12-4 to TRBJ2-7; D possibly corresponds to TRBD1 (5 bases). The V end was cut by 6 bases, the J end by 0 bases, with 12 bases between. This CDR3 has 14 residues.

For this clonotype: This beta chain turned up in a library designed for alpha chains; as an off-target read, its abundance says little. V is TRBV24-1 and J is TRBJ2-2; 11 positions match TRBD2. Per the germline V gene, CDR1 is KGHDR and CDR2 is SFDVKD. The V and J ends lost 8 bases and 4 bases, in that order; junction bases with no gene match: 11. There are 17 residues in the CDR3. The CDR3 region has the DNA TGTGCCACCAAGGGACTAGCGGATTCGACGGGCACCGGGGAGCTGTTTTTT. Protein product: CATKGLADSTGTGELFF.

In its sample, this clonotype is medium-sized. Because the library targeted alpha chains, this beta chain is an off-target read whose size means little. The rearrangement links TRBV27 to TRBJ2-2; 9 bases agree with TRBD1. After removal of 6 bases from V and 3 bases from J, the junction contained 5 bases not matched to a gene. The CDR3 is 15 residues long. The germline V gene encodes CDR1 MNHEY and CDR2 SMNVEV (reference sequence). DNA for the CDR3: TGTGCCAGCAGGCCGGGACAGGGATACACCGGGGAGCTGTTTTTT. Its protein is CASRPGQGYTGELFF.

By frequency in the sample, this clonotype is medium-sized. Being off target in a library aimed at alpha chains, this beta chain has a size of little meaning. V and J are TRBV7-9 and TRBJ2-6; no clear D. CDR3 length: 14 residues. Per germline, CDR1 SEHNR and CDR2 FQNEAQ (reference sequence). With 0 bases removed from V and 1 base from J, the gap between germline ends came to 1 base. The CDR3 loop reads CASSLASGANVLTF. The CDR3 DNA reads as TGTGCCAGCAGCTTAGCGTCTGGGGCCAACGTCCTGACTTTC.

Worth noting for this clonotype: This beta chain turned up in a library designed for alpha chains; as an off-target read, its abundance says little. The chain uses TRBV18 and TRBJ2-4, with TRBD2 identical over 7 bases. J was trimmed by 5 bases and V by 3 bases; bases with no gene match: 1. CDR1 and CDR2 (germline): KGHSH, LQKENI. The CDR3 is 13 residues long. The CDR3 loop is CASSPAGENIQYF. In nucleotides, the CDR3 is TGTGCCAGCTCACCTGCGGGAGAAAACATTCAGTACTTC. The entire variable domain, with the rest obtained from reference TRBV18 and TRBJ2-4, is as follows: NAGVMQNPRHLVRRRGQEARLRCSPMKGHSHVYWYRQLPEEGLKFMVYLQKENIIDESGMPKERFSAEFPKEGPSILRIQQVVRGDSAAYFCASSPAGENIQYFGAGTRLSVL.

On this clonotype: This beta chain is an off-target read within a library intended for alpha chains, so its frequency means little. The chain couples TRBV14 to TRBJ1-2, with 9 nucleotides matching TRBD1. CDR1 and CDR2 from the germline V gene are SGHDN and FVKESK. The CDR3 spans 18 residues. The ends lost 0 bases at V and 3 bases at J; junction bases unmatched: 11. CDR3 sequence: CASSQDRRTGAADYGYTF. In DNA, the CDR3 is TGTGCCAGCAGCCAAGATCGGAGGACAGGGGCCGCCGACTATGGCTACACCTTC.

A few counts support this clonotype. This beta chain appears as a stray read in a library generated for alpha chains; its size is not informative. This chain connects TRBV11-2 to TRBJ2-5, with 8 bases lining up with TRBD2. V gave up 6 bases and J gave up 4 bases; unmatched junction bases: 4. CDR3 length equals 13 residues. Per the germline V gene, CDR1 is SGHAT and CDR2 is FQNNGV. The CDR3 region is CASRERGRETQYF. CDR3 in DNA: TGTGCCAGCAGGGAGCGGGGGCGAGAGACCCAGTACTTC.

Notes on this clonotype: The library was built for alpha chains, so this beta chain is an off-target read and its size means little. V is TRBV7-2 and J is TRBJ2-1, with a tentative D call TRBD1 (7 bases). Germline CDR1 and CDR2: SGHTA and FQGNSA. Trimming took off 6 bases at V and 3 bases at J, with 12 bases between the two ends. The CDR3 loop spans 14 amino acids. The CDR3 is CASSYQGGYNEQFF. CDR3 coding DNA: TGTGCCAGCAGTTATCAGGGGGGCTACAATGAGCAGTTCTTC.

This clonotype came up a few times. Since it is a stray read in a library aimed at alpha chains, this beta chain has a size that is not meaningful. In DNA, the CDR3 is TGCGCCAGCAGCCCTTATACAGGGAGCCTTAGCTCCTACAATGAGCAGTTCTTC. As protein: CASSPYTGSLSSYNEQFF. The V call is TRBV5-1, the J call TRBJ2-1; tentatively, D is TRBD1 (6 bases). The CDR3 contains 18 residues. Germline values: CDR1 SGHRS, CDR2 YFSETQ. V was cut by 4 bases and J by 0 bases, with 20 bases left in between.

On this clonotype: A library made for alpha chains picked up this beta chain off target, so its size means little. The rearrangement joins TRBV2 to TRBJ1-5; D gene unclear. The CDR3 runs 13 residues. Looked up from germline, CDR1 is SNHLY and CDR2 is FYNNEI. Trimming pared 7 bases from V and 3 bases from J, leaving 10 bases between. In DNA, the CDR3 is TGTGCCAGCACAATGGGCAACAATCAGCCCCAGCATTTT. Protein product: CASTMGNNQPQHF.

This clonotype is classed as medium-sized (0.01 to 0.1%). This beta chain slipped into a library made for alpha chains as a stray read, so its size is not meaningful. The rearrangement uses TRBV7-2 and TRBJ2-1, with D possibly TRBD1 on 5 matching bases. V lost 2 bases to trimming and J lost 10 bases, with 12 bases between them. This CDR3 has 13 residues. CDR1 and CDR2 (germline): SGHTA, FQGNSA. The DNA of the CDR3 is TGTGCCAGCAGCTTAACACCCAGGGTGGAGCAGTTCTTC. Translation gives CASSLTPRVEQFF.